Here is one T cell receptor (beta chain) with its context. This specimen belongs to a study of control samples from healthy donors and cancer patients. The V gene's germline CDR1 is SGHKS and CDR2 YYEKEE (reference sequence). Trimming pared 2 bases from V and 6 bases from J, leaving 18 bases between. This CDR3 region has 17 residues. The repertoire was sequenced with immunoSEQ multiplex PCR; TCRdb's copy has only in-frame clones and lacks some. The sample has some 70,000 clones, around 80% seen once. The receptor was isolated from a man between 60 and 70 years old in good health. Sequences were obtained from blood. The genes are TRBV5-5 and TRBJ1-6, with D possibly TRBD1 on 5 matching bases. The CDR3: CASSFGDPGRTNSPLHF. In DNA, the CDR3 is TGTGCCAGCAGCTTTGGGGACCCGGGCAGGACTAATTCACCCCTCCACTTT. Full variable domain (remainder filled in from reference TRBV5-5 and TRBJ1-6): DAGVTQSPTHLIKTRGQQVTLRCSPISGHKSVSWYQQVLGQGPQFIFQYYEKEERGRGNFPDRFSARQFPNYSSELNVNALLLGDSALYLCASSFGDPGRTNSPLHFGNGTRLTVT.